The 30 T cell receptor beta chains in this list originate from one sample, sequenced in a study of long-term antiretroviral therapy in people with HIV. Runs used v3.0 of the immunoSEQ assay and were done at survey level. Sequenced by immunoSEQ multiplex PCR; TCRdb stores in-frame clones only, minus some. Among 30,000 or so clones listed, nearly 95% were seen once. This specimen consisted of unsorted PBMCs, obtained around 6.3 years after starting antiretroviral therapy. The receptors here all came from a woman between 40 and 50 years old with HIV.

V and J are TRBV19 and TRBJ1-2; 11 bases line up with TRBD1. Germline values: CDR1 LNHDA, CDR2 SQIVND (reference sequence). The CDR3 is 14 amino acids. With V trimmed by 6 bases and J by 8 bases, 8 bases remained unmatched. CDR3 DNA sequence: TGTGCCAGTAGACCAATGGACAGGGGGCTCGGCTACACCTTC. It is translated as CASRPMDRGLGYTF.

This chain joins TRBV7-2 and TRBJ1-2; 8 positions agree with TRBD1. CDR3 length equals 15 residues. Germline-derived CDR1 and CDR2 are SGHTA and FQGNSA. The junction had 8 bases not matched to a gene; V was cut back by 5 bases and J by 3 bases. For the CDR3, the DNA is TGTGCCAGCAGCCCCGGACAGGGCGGTTACTATGGCTACACCTTC. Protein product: CASSPGQGGYYGYTF.

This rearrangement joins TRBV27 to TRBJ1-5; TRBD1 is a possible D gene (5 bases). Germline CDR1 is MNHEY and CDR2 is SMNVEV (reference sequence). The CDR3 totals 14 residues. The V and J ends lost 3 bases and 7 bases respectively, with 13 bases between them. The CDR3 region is CASSFAGPGQPQHF. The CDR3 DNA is TGTGCCAGCAGTTTTGCGGGTCCAGGGCAGCCCCAGCATTTT.

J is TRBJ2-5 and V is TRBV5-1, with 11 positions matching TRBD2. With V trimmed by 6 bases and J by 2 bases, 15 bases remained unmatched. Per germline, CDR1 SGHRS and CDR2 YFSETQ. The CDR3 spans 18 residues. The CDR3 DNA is TGCGCCAGCAACCCCTTATTTCTAGCGGGGGGTTTTCAAGAGACCCAGTACTTC. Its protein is CASNPLFLAGGFQETQYF. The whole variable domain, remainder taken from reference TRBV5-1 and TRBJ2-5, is KAGVTQTPRYLIKTRGQQVTLSCSPISGHRSVSWYQQTPGQGLQFLFEYFSETQRNKGNFPGRFSGRQFSNSRSEMNVSTLELGDSALYLCASNPLFLAGGFQETQYFGPGTRLLVL.

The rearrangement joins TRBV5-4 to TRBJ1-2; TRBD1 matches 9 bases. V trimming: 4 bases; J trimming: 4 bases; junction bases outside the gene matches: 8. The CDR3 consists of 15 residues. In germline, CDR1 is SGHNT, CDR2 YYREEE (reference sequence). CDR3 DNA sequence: TGTGCCAGCAGCGTAGGACAGGGGACCGGCTATGGCTACACCTTC. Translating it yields CASSVGQGTGYGYTF.

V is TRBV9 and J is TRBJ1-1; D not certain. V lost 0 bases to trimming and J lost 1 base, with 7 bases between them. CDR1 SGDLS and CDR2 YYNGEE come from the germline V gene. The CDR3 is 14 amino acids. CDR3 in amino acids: CASSVAGGNTEAFF. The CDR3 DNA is TGTGCCAGCAGCGTAGCAGGCGGGAACACTGAAGCTTTCTTT.

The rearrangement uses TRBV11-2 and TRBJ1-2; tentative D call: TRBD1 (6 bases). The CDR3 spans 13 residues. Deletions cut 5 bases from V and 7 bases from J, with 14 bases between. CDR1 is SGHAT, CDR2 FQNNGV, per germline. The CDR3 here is CASSQTRGAGYTF. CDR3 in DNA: TGTGCCAGCAGCCAAACCAGGGGAGCTGGCTACACCTTC.

CDR3 residues: CASSLRGSGTEAFF. As DNA, the CDR3 is TGTGCCAGCAGTTTACGGGGGTCCGGCACTGAAGCTTTCTTT. This chain links TRBV27 with TRBJ1-1; D is possibly TRBD1 (5 bases). The germline V gene encodes CDR1 MNHEY and CDR2 SMNVEV (reference sequence). This CDR3 contains 14 residues. Trimming took off 2 bases at V and 4 bases at J, with 11 bases between the two ends.

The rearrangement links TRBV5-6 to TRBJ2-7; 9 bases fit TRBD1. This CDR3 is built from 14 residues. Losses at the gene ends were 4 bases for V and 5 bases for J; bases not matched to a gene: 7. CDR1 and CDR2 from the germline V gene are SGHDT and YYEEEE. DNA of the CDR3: TGTGCCAGCAGCCCGGGGACAGGGCTAAACGAGCAGTACTTC. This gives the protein CASSPGTGLNEQYF.

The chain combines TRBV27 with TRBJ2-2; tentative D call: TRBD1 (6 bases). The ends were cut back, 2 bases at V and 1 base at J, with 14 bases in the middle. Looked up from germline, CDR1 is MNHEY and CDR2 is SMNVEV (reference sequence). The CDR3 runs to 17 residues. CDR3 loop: CASSLRWTVVNTGELFF. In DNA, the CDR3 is TGTGCCAGCAGTTTACGCTGGACAGTCGTGAACACCGGGGAGCTGTTTTTT.

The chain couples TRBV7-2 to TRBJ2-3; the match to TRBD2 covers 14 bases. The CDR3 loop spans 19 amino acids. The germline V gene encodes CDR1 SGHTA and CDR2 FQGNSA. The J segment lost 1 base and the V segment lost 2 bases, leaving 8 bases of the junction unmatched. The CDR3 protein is CASSLPTSGGVAGTDTQYF. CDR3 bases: TGTGCCAGCAGCTTACCGACTAGCGGGGGGGTTGCCGGCACAGATACGCAGTATTTT.

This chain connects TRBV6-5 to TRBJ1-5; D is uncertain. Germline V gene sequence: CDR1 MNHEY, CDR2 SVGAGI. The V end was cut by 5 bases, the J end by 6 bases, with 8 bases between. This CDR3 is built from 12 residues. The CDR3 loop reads CASSNEGQPQHF. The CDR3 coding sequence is TGTGCCAGCAGTAACGAGGGTCAGCCCCAGCATTTT.

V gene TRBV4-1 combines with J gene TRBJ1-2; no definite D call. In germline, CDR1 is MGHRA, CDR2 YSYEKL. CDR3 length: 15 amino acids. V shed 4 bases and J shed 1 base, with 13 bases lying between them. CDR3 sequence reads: CASSPQAVGNYGYTF. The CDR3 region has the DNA TGCGCCAGCAGCCCCCAGGCAGTCGGTAACTATGGCTACACCTTC.

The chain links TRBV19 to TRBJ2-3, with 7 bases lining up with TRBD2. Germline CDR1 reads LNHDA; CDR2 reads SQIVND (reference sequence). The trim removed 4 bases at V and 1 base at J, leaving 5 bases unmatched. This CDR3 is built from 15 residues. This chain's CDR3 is CASSTTSARTDTQYF. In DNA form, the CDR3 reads TGTGCCAGTAGTACAACTAGCGCTCGCACAGATACGCAGTATTTT.

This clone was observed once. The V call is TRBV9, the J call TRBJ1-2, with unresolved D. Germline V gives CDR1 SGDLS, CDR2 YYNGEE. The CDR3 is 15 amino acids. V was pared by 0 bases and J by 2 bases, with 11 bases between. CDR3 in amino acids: CASSVAPDGNYGYTF. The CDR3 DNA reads TGTGCCAGCAGCGTAGCTCCCGACGGGAACTATGGCTACACCTTC.

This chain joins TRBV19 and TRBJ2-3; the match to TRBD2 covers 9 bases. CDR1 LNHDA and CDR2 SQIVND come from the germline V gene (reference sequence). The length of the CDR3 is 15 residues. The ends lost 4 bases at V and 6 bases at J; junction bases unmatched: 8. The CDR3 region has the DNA TGTGCCAGTAGTAGAGGGACTAGCATCTTCGATACGCAGTATTTT. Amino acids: CASSRGTSIFDTQYF.

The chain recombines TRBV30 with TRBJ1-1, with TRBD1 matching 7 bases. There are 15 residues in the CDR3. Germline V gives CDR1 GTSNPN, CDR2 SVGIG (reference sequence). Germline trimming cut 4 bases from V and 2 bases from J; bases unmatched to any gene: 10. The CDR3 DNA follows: TGTGCCTGGACAGGGGGGGGCGGAGGAAACACTGAAGCTTTCTTT. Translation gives CAWTGGGGGNTEAFF.

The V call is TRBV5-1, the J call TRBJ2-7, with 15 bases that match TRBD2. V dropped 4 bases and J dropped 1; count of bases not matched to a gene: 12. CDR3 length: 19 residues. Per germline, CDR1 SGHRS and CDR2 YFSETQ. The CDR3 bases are TGCGCCAGCAGCAACGGACTAGCGGGGGGGCCTAATCCGTCCTACGAGCAGTACTTC. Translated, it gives CASSNGLAGGPNPSYEQYF.

The CDR3 DNA reads as TGTGCCTGGAGCTTTAACAGGGAAACCGGGGAGCTGTTTTTT. It specifies CAWSFNRETGELFF. The V call is TRBV30, the J call TRBJ2-2; D possibly corresponds to TRBD1 (6 bases). The CDR3 has 14 amino acids. CDR1 GTSNPN and CDR2 SVGIG come from the germline V gene (reference sequence). Trimming left V 3 bases short and J 5 bases short, with 13 bases between.

The CDR3 nucleotides read TGTGCCAGCAGCGGCCCCGGGACAGCCACAGATACGCAGTATTTT. It is translated as CASSGPGTATDTQYF. This chain uses TRBV11-1 with TRBJ2-3; the match to TRBD1 covers 7 bases. The CDR3 is 15 residues long. The V gene end was trimmed by 5 bases and the J gene end by 2 bases; junction bases not matched to a gene: 7. In germline, CDR1 is SGHAT, CDR2 FQDESV (reference sequence). The full variable domain, in which reference TRBV11-1 and TRBJ2-3 provide the parts outside the CDR3, is EAEVAQSPRYKITEKSQAVAFWCDPISGHATLYWYRQILGQGPELLVQFQDESVVDDSQLPKDRFSAERLKGVDSTLKIQPAELGDSAMYLCASSGPGTATDTQYFGPGTRLTVL.

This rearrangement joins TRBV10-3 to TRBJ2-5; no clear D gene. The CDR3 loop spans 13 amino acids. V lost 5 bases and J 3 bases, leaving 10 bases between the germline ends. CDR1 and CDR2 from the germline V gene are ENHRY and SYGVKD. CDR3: CAISRDGKETQYF. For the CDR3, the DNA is TGTGCCATCAGTCGAGACGGAAAAGAGACCCAGTACTTC.

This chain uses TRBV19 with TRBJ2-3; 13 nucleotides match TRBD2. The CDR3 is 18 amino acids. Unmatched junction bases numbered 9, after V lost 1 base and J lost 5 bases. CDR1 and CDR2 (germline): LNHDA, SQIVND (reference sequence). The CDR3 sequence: CASSIGLTSGGAVDTQYF. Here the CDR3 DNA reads TGTGCCAGTAGTATAGGCCTTACTAGCGGGGGGGCAGTAGATACGCAGTATTTT.

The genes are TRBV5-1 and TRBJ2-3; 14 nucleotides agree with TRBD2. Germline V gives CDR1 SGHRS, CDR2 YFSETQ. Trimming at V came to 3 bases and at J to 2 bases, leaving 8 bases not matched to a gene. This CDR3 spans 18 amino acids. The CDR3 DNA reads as TGCGCCAGCAGCTGGGGAGGACTAGCGGGGGGTCTCACAGATACGCAGTATTTT. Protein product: CASSWGGLAGGLTDTQYF.

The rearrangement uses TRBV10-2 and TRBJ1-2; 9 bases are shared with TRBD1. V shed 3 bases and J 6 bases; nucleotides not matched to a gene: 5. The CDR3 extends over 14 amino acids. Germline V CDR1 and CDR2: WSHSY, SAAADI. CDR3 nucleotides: TGCGCCAGCAGTGAACAGGGGGCAGGGGATGGCTACACCTTC. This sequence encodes CASSEQGAGDGYTF.

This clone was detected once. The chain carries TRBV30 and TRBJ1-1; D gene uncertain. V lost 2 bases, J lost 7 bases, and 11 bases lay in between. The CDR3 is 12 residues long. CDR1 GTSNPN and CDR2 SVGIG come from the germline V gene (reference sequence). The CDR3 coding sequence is TGTGCCTGGAGTTCCTCGGGAAATGAAGCTTTCTTT. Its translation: CAWSSSGNEAFF.

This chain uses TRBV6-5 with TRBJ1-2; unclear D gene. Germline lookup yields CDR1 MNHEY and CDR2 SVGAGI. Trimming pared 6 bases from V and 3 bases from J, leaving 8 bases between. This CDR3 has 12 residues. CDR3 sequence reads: CASRDGYYGYTF. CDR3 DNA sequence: TGTGCCAGCAGGGACGGCTACTATGGCTACACCTTC.

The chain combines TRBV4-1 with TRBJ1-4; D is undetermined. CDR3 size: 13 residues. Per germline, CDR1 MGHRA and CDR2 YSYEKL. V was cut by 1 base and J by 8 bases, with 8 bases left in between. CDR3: CASSQVRSEKLFF. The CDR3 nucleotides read TGCGCCAGCAGCCAAGTAAGGAGCGAAAAACTGTTTTTT.

The CDR3 DNA reads TGTGCCATCTGGAAGGGGGCAGGCACAGATACGCAGTATTTT. Amino acids: CAIWKGAGTDTQYF. The chain is built from TRBV10-3 and TRBJ2-3; 7 nucleotides match TRBD1. J gave up 1 base and V 8 bases, and 6 bases lay outside the gene matches. The CDR3 is 14 residues long. Germline CDR1 ENHRY, CDR2 SYGVKD.

DNA of the CDR3: TGTGCCTGGAGTGTACTAGCGGGTAGTTACCAAGAGACCCAGTACTTC. Translating it yields CAWSVLAGSYQETQYF. This chain joins TRBV30 and TRBJ2-5; 9 bases align to TRBD2. Germline CDR1 GTSNPN, CDR2 SVGIG (reference sequence). Trimming took 0 bases from V and 0 from J; bases not matched to a gene: 5. The CDR3 runs to 16 residues.

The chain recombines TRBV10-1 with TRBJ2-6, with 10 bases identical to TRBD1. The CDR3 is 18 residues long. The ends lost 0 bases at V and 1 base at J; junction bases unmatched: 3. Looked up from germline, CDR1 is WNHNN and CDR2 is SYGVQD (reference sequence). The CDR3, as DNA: TGCGCCAGCAGTGAGTCGGGACAGGGGACGTCTGGGGCCAACGTCCTGACTTTC. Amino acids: CASSESGQGTSGANVLTF.